The 27 T cell receptor beta chains in this list originate from one sample, sequenced in a study of T-cell memory formation after mild COVID-19. One entry per CDR3 protein, called by TCRdb with MiXCR from the 5' RACE reads. The table shows approximately 570,000 distinct CDR3 sequences, with roughly 18% occurring only once. What was sequenced was PBMCs or a T cell subset sorted from them (not recorded which). These receptors were taken from an adult woman who had mild COVID-19 (a few samples of this study predate the infection). Cell type and time point are not known.

The chain combines TRBV11-3 with TRBJ2-7, with TRBD1 matching 7 bases. This CDR3 has 16 amino acids. The germline gives CDR1 SGHNT, CDR2 YENEEA. V gave up 5 bases and J gave up 2 bases; unmatched junction bases: 12. The CDR3 protein is CASSVDSDRSTYEQYF. The CDR3 nucleotides are TGTGCCAGCAGCGTTGACTCGGACAGGTCCACCTACGAGCAGTACTTC.

This clonotype was detected a few times. V gene TRBV25-1 combines with J gene TRBJ2-5; TRBD1 matches at 7 bases. Germline V gene sequence: CDR1 MGHDK, CDR2 SYGVNS. The V and J ends lost 3 bases and 0 bases, in that order; junction bases with no gene match: 4. The CDR3 covers 15 residues. CDR3 loop: CASSDRDRDQETQYF. CDR3 DNA sequence: TGTGCCAGCAGTGACCGAGACAGGGACCAAGAGACCCAGTACTTC.

This clonotype was picked up a small number of times. This sequence joins TRBV5-1 and TRBJ1-4; tentatively, D is TRBD1 (6 bases). The CDR3 is made up of 16 amino acids. Per germline, CDR1 SGHRS and CDR2 YFSETQ. Between the trimmed V and J ends, which lost 0 bases and 6 bases, there was a span of 15 bases. The CDR3 spells CASSLEAGALDEKLFF. In DNA form, the CDR3 reads TGCGCCAGCAGCTTGGAGGCAGGGGCCCTGGATGAAAAACTGTTTTTT.

V gene TRBV5-4 combines with J gene TRBJ1-5, with 8 bases lining up with TRBD1. The germline V gene encodes CDR1 SGHNT and CDR2 YYREEE (reference sequence). V dropped 10 bases and J dropped 2; count of bases not matched to a gene: 11. The CDR3 contains 15 residues. The CDR3 sequence is CAGSWADRGNQPQHF. CDR3 nucleotide sequence: TGTGCCGGTTCTTGGGCGGACAGGGGCAATCAGCCCCAGCATTTT.

This chain uses TRBV6-5 with TRBJ1-5; D gene ambiguous. CDR3 size: 15 residues. V lost 6 bases and J lost 0, with 12 bases in between. Germline V gene data show CDR1 as MNHEY and CDR2 as SVGAGI. The CDR3 region has the DNA TGTGCCAGCAGGCCGGCGCAGGTTAGCAATCAGCCCCAGCATTTT. It specifies CASRPAQVSNQPQHF.

This clonotype was found many times. The chain links TRBV5-4 to TRBJ2-2; TRBD1 might be the D (5 bases). Trimming cost V 4 bases and J 3 bases, with 16 bases left between them. From germline, CDR1 is SGHNT and CDR2 YYREEE (reference sequence). This CDR3 comprises 16 residues. The CDR3 is CASSPYTARDTGELFF. The CDR3 DNA reads as TGTGCCAGCAGCCCCTACACCGCCAGGGACACCGGGGAGCTGTTTTTT.

Only a few counts were recorded for this clonotype. The chain recombines TRBV18 with TRBJ2-2; no definite D call. From germline, CDR1 is KGHSH and CDR2 LQKENI. V shed 1 base and J shed 3 bases, with 6 bases lying between them. The CDR3 extends over 14 amino acids. As DNA, the CDR3 is TGTGCCAGCTCACCACGAGCGTACACCGGGGAGCTGTTTTTT. Its protein product is CASSPRAYTGELFF. The full variable domain, its missing parts supplied by reference TRBV18 and TRBJ2-2, is NAGVMQNPRHLVRRRGQEARLRCSPMKGHSHVYWYRQLPEEGLKFMVYLQKENIIDESGMPKERFSAEFPKEGPSILRIQQVVRGDSAAYFCASSPRAYTGELFFGEGSRLTVL.

CDR3 in amino acids: CSAKDGNTEAFF. CDR3 coding DNA: TGCAGTGCCAAAGACGGGAACACTGAAGCTTTCTTT. The chain employs TRBV20-1 and TRBJ1-1; no clear D. The CDR3 spans 12 residues. Trimming took 6 bases from V and 1 from J, leaving 9 bases between them. Germline V gene sequence: CDR1 DFQATT, CDR2 SNEGSKA (reference sequence).

Only a few counts were recorded for this clonotype. This rearrangement joins TRBV9 to TRBJ1-1; TRBD1 matches 7 bases. Germline V gene lookup returns CDR1 SGDLS and CDR2 YYNGEE. This CDR3 has 14 residues. Trimming cost V 0 bases and J 4 bases; bases outside gene matches: 3. The CDR3 spells CASSVVAGGTEAFF. The CDR3 DNA sequence: TGTGCCAGCAGCGTAGTCGCAGGGGGCACTGAAGCTTTCTTT.

This clonotype was counted a few times. The rearrangement uses TRBV9 and TRBJ2-5; TRBD1 matches 8 bases. CDR3 size: 14 residues. With V trimmed by 4 bases and J by 7 bases, 9 bases remained unmatched. CDR1 and CDR2 from the germline V gene are SGDLS and YYNGEE. The CDR3 sequence: CASSPRGQGGTQYF. In DNA, the CDR3 is TGTGCCAGCAGCCCCAGGGGGCAAGGGGGGACCCAGTACTTC.

This clonotype showed up many times. V is TRBV7-9 and J is TRBJ1-2; 11 bases align to TRBD1. From germline, CDR1 is SEHNR and CDR2 FQNEAQ (reference sequence). There are 15 residues in the CDR3. V gave up 4 bases and J gave up 4 bases; unmatched junction bases: 5. The CDR3 coding sequence is TGTGCCAGCAGCTACGGACAGGGGGCCAGCTATGGCTACACCTTC. Its translation is CASSYGQGASYGYTF.

V is TRBV6-6 and J is TRBJ2-7; 9 nucleotides line up with TRBD1. CDR1 MNHNY and CDR2 SVGAGI come from the germline V gene (reference sequence). Trimming cost V 6 bases and J 3 bases; bases outside gene matches: 6. The length of the CDR3 is 14 residues. CDR3 sequence reads: CASSLRTGVYEQYF. CDR3 sequence (DNA): TGTGCCAGCAGCCTGAGGACAGGGGTCTACGAGCAGTACTTC.

V is TRBV5-1 and J is TRBJ2-1; 12 bases line up with TRBD1. Germline assignment: CDR1 SGHRS and CDR2 YFSETQ. The CDR3 length is 14 residues. The ends lost 4 bases at V and 10 bases at J; junction bases unmatched: 6. CDR3 region: CASSPGQGAREQFF. CDR3 DNA sequence: TGCGCCAGCAGCCCGGGACAGGGGGCAAGGGAGCAGTTCTTC.

The table lists this clonotype with a few counts. In DNA, the CDR3 is TGTGCCAGCAGCTTAGAGCTAGCGGGAAGGGAGACCCAGTACTTC. The encoded protein is CASSLELAGRETQYF. The chain combines TRBV7-8 with TRBJ2-5, with 9 bases matching TRBD2. This CDR3 region has 15 residues. V dropped 1 base and J dropped 5; count of bases not matched to a gene: 5. The germline CDR1 and CDR2 sequences are SGHVS and FQNEAQ.

On this clonotype: Given a much more abundant clone one base away, this may be a read error. The rearrangement links TRBV7-2 to TRBJ1-3; D may be TRBD1 (5 bases). CDR3 length: 14 residues. The V end was cut by 3 bases, the J end by 0 bases, with 6 bases between. Germline V gene lookup returns CDR1 SGHTA and CDR2 FQGNSA. Here the CDR3 reads CASSFQGSGNTIYF. DNA for the CDR3: TGTGCCAGCAGCTTTCAGGGCTCTGGAAACACCATATATTTT.

The V and J genes are TRBV29-1 and TRBJ2-7; D perhaps matches TRBD1 (5 bases). This CDR3 spans 12 amino acids. The V and J ends lost 7 bases and 2 bases respectively, with 12 bases between them. Germline values: CDR1 SQVTM, CDR2 ANQGSEA. The CDR3 nucleotides are TGCAGCGCTGTGACACAGGCCTACGAGCAGTACTTC. This gives the protein CSAVTQAYEQYF.

This clonotype was counted only a few times. V usage is TRBV7-6 and J usage is TRBJ2-6; 10 bases line up with TRBD1. The germline V gene has CDR1 SGHVS and CDR2 FNYEAQ. The CDR3 is 18 residues long. Losses at the gene ends were 4 bases for V and 4 bases for J; bases not matched to a gene: 10. CDR3: CASSSRTGGFSGANVLTF. CDR3 DNA sequence: TGTGCCAGCAGCTCGAGGACAGGGGGGTTTTCCGGGGCCAACGTCCTGACTTTC.

This clonotype was seen more than once but under ten times. The chain is built from TRBV19 and TRBJ1-5; TRBD1 agrees at 7 bases. The V gene end was trimmed by 4 bases and the J gene end by 9 bases; junction bases not matched to a gene: 6. This CDR3 is 13 amino acids long. Germline CDR1 and CDR2: LNHDA and SQIVND (reference sequence). CDR3 in DNA: TGTGCCAGTAGTAGACAGGGCCTTGGGCCCCAGCATTTT. Amino acid sequence: CASSRQGLGPQHF.

In its sample, this clonotype was seen many times. The chain is built from TRBV19 and TRBJ2-7, with 8 bases fitting TRBD2. J lost 5 bases, V lost 4 bases, and 4 bases had no gene match. CDR1 and CDR2 from the germline V gene are LNHDA and SQIVND (reference sequence). This CDR3 has 13 amino acids. The CDR3: CASSSGLADEQYF. The CDR3 DNA reads as TGTGCCAGTAGTAGCGGACTAGCTGACGAGCAGTACTTC.

This clonotype has a single count. The chain links TRBV5-1 to TRBJ1-3; D gene ambiguous. Germline lookup yields CDR1 SGHRS and CDR2 YFSETQ. V shed 0 bases and J shed 2 bases, with 6 bases lying between them. This CDR3 spans 14 amino acids. CDR3 DNA: TGCGCCAGCAGCTTGGACAGACCTGGAAACACCATATATTTT. Translated: CASSLDRPGNTIYF.

In its sample, this clonotype was seen a few times. The CDR3 reads CATSDTLSYEQYF. The CDR3, as DNA: TGTGCCACTTCGGACACCCTCTCCTACGAGCAGTACTTC. The V gene is TRBV24-1, the J gene TRBJ2-7; possible D gene TRBD1, 5 bases. From germline, CDR1 is KGHDR and CDR2 SFDVKD. The CDR3 is 13 residues long. V was shortened by 10 bases and J by 0 bases, with 12 bases between the two germline ends.

This clonotype occurred many times. V and J are TRBV3-1 and TRBJ2-7; D may be TRBD1 (5 bases). Deletions cut 0 bases from V and 3 bases from J, with 9 bases between. The germline CDR1 and CDR2 sequences are LGHDT and YNNKEL (reference sequence). The CDR3 extends over 14 amino acids. The CDR3 here is CASSQDTGRYEQYF. The CDR3 DNA reads as TGTGCCAGCAGCCAAGATACAGGCCGCTACGAGCAGTACTTC.

This clonotype occurred many times. The CDR3 DNA reads TGTGCCAGCAGTTACGACGGGACTAGCGGGACAAGAGGGCGTGAGCAGTTCTTC. Its protein is CASSYDGTSGTRGREQFF. The chain combines TRBV6-5 with TRBJ2-1; 13 positions agree with TRBD2. From germline, CDR1 is MNHEY and CDR2 SVGAGI. The CDR3 contains 18 residues. The V segment lost 2 bases and the J segment 9 bases; nucleotides outside the gene matches: 13.

The chain links TRBV7-2 to TRBJ2-1; TRBD1 matches 7 bases. V was clipped by 1 base and J by 3 bases; unmatched bases: 9. Germline CDR1 SGHTA, CDR2 FQGNSA. The CDR3 is made up of 17 amino acids. CDR3 amino acids: CASSLDLRTGYYNEQFF. Written as DNA, the CDR3 is TGTGCCAGCAGCTTAGATCTGAGGACAGGATACTACAATGAGCAGTTCTTC.

This clonotype has a handful of counts. This chain links TRBV5-1 with TRBJ2-1; 8 bases match TRBD2. This CDR3 contains 16 residues. V lost 0 bases and J lost 7; bases outside the gene matches: 9. Germline V gene lookup returns CDR1 SGHRS and CDR2 YFSETQ. The chain's CDR3 is CASSLARLAGGNEQFF. CDR3 in DNA: TGCGCCAGCAGCTTGGCAAGGCTAGCGGGTGGGAATGAGCAGTTCTTC.

Remarks on this clonotype: This may come from a read error, since a much larger clone is one base off. The genes are TRBV5-5 and TRBJ2-2; weak D call: TRBD2 (5 bases). Germline lookup yields CDR1 SGHKS and CDR2 YYEKEE (reference sequence). This CDR3 spans 15 amino acids. CDR3 loop: CASSLGGSVTGELIF. CDR3 coding DNA: TGTGCCAGCAGCTTGGGAGGGTCGGTCACCGGGGAGCTGATTTTT. Full variable domain (outside the CDR3, taken from reference TRBV5-5 and TRBJ2-2): DAGVTQSPTHLIKTRGQQVTLRCSPISGHKSVSWYQQVLGQGPQFIFQYYEKEERGRGNFPDRFSARQFPNYSSELNVNALLLGDSALYLCASSLGGSVTGELIFGEGSRLTVL.

The V gene is TRBV5-1, the J gene TRBJ2-3; tentatively, D is TRBD2 (6 bases). Germline V lookup: CDR1 SGHRS, CDR2 YFSETQ. This CDR3 contains 14 residues. Trimming took off 5 bases at V and 2 bases at J, with 12 bases between the two ends. The CDR3 here is CASSRDLNTDTQYF. As DNA, the CDR3 is TGCGCCAGCAGTAGGGACTTGAACACAGATACGCAGTATTTT.